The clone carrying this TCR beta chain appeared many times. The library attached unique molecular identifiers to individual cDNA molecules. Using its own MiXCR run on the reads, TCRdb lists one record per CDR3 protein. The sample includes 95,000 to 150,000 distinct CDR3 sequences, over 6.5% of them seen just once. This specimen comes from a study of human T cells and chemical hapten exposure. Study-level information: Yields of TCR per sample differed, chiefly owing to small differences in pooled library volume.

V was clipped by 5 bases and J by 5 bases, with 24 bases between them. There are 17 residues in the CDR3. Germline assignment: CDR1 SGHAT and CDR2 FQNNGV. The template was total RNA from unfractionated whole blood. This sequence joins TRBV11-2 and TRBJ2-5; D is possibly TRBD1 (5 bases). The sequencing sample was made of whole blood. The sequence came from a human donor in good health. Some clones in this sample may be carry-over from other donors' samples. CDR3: CASSPITSQASFETQYF. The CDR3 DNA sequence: TGTGCCAGCAGCCCCATAACGTCACAGGCATCTTTCGAGACCCAGTACTTC.